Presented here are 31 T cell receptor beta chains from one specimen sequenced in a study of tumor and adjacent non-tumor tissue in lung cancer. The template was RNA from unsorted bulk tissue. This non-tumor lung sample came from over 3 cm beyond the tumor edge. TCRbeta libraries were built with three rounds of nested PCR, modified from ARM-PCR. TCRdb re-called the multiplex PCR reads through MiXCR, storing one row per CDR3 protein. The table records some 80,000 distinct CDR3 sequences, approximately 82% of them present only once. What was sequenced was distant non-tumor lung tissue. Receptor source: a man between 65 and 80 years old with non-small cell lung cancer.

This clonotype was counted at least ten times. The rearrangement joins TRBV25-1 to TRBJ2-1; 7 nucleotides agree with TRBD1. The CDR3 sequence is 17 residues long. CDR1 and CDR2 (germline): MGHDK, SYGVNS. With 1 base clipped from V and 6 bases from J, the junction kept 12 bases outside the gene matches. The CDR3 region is CASSELGQVGSGNEQFF. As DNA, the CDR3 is TGTGCCAGCAGTGAATTAGGACAGGTAGGGTCAGGCAATGAGCAGTTCTTC.

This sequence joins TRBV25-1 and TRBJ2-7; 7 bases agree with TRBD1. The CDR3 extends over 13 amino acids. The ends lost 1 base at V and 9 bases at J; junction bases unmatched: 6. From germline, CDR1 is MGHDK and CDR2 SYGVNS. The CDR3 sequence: CASSEFDREGQYF. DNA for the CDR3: TGTGCCAGCAGTGAATTTGACAGGGAAGGGCAGTACTTC.

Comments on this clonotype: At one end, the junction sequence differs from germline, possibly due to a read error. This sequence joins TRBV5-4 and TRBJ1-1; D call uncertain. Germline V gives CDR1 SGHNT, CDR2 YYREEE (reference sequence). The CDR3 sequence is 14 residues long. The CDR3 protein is CVSSSNTMNTETFF. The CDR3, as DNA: TGTGTCAGCAGCTCCAATACTATGAACACTGAAACTTTCTTT.

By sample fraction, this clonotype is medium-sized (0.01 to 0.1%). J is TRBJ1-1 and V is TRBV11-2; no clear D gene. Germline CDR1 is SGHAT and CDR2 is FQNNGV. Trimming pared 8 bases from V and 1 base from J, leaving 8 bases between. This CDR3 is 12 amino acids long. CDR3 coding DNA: TGTGCCAGCCGGTTCGGGAACACTGAAGCTTTCTTT. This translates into CASRFGNTEAFF.

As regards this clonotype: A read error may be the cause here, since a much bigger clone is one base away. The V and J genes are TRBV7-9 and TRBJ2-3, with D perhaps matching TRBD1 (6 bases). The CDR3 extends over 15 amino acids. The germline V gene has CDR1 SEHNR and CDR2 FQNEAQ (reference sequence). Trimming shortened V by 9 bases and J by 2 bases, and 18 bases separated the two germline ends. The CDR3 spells CARSLSQGFTDTQYF. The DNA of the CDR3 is TGTGCCAGAAGCCTATCTCAGGGGTTCACAGATACGCAGTATTTT.

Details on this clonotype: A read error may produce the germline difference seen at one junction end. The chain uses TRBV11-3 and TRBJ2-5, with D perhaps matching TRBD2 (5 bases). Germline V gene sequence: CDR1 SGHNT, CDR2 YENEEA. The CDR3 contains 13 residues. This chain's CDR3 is CASSNNGKETQYF. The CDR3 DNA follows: TGTGCCAGCAGTAATAACGGGAAGGAGACCCAATACTTC.

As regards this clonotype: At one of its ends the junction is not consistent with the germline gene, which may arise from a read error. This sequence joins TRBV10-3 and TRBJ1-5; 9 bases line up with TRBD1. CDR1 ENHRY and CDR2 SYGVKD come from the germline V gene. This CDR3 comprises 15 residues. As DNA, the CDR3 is TGTACCATCAGTGGAAGGACAGGGGGCAATCAGCCCCAGCATTTT. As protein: CTISGRTGGNQPQHF.

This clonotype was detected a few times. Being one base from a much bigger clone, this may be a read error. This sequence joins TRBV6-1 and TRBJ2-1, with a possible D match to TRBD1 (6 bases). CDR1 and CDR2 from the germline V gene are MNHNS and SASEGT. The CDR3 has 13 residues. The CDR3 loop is CVSSKGQNNEQFF. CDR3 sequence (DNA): TGTGTCAGCAGTAAAGGACAGAACAATGAGCAGTTCTTC.

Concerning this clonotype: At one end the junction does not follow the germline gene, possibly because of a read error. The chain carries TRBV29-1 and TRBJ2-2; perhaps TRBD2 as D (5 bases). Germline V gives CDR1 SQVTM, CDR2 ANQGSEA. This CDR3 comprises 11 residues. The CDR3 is CNGRDAGKLFF. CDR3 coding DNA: TGCAACGGACGCGACGCCGGGAAGCTGTTTTTT.

This chain's CDR3 is CSPATAALQYF. The CDR3 DNA is TGCAGTCCTGCTACCGCCGCCCTTCAGTACTTC. The genes are TRBV20-1 and TRBJ2-4; no clear D gene. Germline values: CDR1 DFQATT, CDR2 SNEGSKA (reference sequence). The CDR3 spans 11 residues. V was pared by 8 bases and J by 11 bases, with 16 bases between.

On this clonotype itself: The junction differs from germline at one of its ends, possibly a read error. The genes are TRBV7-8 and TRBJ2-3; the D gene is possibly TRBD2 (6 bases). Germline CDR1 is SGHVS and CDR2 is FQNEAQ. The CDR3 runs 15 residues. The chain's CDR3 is CDSIEGTHPLVTQYF. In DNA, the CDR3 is TGTGACAGCATCGAGGGGACTCATCCCCTAGTTACGCAGTATTTT.

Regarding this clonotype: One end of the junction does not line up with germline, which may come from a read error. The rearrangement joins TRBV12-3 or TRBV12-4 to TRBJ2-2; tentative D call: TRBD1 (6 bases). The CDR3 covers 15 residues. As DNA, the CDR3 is TGTGTAAGAAGTAAAAAAAATGGGAAAGCAGGGGAGATGTTTTTT. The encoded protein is CVRSKKNGKAGEMFF.

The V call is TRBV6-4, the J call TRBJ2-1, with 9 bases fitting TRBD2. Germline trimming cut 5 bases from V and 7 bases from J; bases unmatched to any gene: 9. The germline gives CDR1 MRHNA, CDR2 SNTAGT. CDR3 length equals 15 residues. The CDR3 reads CASSHGTSRVNEQFF. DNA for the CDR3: TGTGCCAGCAGTCACGGGACTAGCAGGGTAAATGAGCAGTTCTTC.

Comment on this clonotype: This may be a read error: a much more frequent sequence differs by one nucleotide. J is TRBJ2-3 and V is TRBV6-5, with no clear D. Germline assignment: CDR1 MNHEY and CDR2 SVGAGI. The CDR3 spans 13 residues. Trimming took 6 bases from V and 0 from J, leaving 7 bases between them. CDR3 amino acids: CASRKQSTDTQYF. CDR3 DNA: TGTGCCAGCAGGAAGCAGAGCACAGATACGCAGTATTTT.

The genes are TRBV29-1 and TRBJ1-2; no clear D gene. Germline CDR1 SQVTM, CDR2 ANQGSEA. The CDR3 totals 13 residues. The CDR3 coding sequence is TGCAGTGTTCTCCTGACGGGAACATATGGCTACACCTTC. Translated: CSVLLTGTYGYTF. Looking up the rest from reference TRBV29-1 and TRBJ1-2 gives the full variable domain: SAVISQKPSRDICQRGTSLTIQCQVDSQVTMMFWYRQQPGQSLTLIATANQGSEATYESGFVIDKFPISRPNLTFSTLTVSNMSPEDSSIYLCSVLLTGTYGYTFGSGTRLTVV.

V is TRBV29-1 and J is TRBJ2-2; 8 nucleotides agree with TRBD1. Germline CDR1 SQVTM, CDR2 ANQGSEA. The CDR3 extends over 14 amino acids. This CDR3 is CIVDGQGDTGELFF. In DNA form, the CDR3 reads TGCATTGTCGACGGACAGGGCGACACCGGGGAGCTGTTTTTT.

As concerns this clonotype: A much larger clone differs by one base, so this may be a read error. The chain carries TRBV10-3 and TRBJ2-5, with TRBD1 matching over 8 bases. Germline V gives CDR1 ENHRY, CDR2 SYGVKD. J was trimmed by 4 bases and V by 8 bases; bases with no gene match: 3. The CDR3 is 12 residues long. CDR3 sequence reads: CAIGTGGETQYF. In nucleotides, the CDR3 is TGTGCCATCGGCACAGGGGGAGAGACCCAGTACTTC.

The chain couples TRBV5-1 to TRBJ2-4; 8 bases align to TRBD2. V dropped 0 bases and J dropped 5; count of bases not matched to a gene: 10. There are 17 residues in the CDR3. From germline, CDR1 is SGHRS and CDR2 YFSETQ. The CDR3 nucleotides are TGCGCCAGCAGCTTGGTTTCATGGGGGACTAGTGAAAACATTCAGTACTTC. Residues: CASSLVSWGTSENIQYF.

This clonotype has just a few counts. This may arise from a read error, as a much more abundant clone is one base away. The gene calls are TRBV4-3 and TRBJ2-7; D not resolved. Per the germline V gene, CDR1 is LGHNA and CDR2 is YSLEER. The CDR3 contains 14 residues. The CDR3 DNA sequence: TGCGCCAGCAGCCAAGGGCAGGCCTTCTACGAGCAGTGCTTC. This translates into CASSQGQAFYEQCF.

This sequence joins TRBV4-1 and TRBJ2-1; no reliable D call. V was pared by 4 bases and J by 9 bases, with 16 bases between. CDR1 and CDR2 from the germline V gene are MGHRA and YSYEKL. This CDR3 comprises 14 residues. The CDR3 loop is CASSLENLIGEQFF. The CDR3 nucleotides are TGCGCCAGCAGCCTAGAAAACCTCATAGGTGAGCAGTTCTTC.

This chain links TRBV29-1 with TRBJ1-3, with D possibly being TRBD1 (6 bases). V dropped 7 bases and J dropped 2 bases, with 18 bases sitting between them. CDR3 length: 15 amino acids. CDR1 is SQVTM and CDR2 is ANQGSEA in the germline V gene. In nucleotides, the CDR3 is TGCAGCGCTATCCCGATTGAGGGGGCTGGAAACACCATATATTTT. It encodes CSAIPIEGAGNTIYF.

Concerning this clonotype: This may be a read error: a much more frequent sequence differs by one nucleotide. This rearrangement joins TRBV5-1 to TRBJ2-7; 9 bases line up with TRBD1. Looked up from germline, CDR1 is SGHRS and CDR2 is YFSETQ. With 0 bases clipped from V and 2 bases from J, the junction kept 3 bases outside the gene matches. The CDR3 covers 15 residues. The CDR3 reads CASSLGQGGTYEQYF. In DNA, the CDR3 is TGCGCCAGCAGCTTGGGACAGGGGGGCACCTACGAGCAGTACTTC.

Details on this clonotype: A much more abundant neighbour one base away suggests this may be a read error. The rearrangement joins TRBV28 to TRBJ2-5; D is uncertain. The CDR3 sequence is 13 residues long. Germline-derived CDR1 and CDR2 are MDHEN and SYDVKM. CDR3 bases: TGTGTCAGCCAGACGAGGAATCAAGAGACCCAGTACTTC. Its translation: CVSQTRNQETQYF.

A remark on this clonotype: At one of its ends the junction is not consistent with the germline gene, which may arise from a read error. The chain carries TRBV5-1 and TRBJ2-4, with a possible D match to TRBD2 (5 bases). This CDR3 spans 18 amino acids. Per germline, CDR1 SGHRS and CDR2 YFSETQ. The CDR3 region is CASSAEPYRTLAKNIQYF. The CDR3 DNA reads TGCGCCAGCAGCGCGGAACCGTATCGGACCCTAGCCAAAAACATTCAGTATTTC.

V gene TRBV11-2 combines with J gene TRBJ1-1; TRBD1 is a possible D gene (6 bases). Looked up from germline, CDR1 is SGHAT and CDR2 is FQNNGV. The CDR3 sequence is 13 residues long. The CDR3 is CGSNFGTSDKPFF. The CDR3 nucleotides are TGTGGTAGCAACTTTGGGACATCCGATAAACCTTTCTTT.

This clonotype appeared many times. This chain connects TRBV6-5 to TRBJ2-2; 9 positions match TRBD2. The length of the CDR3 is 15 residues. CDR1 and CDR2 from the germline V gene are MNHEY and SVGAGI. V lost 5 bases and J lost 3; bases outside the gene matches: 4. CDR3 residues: CASSQAGGYTGELFF. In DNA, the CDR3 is TGTGCCAGCAGTCAGGCGGGAGGGTACACCGGGGAGCTGTTTTTT.

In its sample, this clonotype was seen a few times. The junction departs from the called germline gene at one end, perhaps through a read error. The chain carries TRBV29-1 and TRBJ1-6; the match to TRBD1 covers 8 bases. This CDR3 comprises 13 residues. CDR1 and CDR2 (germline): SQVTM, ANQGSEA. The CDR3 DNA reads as TGCAGCGTTAAGACAGGGGATAGTTCACCCCTAAACTTT. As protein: CSVKTGDSSPLNF.

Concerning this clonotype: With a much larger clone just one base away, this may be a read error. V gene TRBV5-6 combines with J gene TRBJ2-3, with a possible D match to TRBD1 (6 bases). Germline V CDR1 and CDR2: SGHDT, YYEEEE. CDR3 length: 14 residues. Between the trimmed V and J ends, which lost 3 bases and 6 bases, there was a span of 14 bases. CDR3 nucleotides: TGTGCCAGCAGCTCCCAACAGGGCGGGGATACGCAGTATTTT. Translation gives CASSSQQGGDTQYF.

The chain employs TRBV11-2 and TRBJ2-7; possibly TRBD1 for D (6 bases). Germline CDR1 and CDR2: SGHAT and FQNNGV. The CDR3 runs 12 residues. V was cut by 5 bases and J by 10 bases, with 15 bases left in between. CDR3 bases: TGTGCCAGCAGCCCGAGTAGGACAGATCAGTACTTC. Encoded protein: CASSPSRTDQYF.

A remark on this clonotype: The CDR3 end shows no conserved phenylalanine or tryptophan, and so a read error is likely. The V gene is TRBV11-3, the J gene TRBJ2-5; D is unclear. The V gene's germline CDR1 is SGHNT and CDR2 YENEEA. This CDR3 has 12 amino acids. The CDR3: CANSALGETQYL. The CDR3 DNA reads TGTGCCAACAGCGCCCTTGGGGAGACCCAGTACTTG.

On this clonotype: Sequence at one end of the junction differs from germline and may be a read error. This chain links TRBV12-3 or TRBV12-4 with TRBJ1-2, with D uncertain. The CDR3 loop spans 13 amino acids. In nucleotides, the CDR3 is TGTGCCAGCAGTTTTCGGTCCAGACCCGGCTGCATCTTC. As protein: CASSFRSRPGCIF.